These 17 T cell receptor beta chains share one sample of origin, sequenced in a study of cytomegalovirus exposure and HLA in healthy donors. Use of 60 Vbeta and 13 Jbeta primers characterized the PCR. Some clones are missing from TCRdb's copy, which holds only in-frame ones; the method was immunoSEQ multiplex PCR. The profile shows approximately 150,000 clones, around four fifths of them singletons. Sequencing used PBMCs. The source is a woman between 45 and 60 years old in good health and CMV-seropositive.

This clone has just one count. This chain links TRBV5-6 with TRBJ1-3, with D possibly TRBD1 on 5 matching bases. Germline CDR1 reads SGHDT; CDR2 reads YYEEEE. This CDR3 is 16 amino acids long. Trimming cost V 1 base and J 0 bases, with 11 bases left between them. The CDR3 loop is CASSLKGLLSGNTIYF. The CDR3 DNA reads TGTGCCAGCAGCTTGAAGGGACTTCTCTCTGGAAACACCATATATTTT.

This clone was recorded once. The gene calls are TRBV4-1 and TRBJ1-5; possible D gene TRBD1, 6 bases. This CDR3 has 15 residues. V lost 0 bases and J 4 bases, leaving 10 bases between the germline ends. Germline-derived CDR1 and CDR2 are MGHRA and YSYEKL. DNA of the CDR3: TGCGCCAGCAGCCAAGATGGGCAGGGGAATCAGCCCCAGCATTTT. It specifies CASSQDGQGNQPQHF.

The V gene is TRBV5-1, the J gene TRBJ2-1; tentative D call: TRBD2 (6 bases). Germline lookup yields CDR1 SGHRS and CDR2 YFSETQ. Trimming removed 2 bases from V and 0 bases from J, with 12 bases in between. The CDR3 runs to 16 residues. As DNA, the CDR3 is TGCGCCAGCAGCTTCTCTGGGGGGTCCTCCTACAATGAGCAGTTCTTC. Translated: CASSFSGGSSYNEQFF.

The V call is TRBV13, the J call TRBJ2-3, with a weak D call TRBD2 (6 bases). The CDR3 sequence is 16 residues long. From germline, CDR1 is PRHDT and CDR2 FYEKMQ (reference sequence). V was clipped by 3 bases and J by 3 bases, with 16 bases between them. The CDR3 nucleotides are TGTGCCAGCAGCTTGTTTCGGGGGACGGGGACAGATACGCAGTATTTT. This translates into CASSLFRGTGTDTQYF.

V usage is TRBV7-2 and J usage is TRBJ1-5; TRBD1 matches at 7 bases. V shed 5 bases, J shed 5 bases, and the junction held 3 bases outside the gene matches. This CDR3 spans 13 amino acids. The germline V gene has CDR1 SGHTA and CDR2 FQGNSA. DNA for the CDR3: TGTGCCAGCAGCCCAGACAGGGATCAGCCCCAGCATTTT. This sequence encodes CASSPDRDQPQHF.

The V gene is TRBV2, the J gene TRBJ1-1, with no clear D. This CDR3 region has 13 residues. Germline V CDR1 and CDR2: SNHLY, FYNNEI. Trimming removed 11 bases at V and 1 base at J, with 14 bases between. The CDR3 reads CAGRPEGNTEAFF. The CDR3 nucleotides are TGTGCCGGAAGACCGGAGGGGAACACTGAAGCTTTCTTT.

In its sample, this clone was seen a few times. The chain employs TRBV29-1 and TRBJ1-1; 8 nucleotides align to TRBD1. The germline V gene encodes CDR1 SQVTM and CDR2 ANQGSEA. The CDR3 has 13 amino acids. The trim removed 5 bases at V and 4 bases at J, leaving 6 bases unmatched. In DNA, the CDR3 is TGCAGCGTTTCCCAGGGGGCTATCACTGAAGCTTTCTTT. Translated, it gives CSVSQGAITEAFF.

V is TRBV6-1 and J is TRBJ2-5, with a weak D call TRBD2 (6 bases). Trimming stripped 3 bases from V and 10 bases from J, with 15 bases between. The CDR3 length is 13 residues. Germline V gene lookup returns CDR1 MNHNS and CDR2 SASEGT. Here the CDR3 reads CASSDGLAEYQYF. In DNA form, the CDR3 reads TGTGCCAGCAGTGACGGTTTAGCGGAATACCAGTACTTC.

CDR3 DNA sequence: TGTGCCAGCAGTTTATCAGGGGGCTGTGAAGCTTTCTTT. Translated, it gives CASSLSGGCEAFF. This chain connects TRBV27 to TRBJ1-1; 7 nucleotides line up with TRBD1. V shed 0 bases and J 7 bases; nucleotides not matched to a gene: 2. CDR3 length: 13 amino acids. The germline gives CDR1 MNHEY, CDR2 SMNVEV (reference sequence).

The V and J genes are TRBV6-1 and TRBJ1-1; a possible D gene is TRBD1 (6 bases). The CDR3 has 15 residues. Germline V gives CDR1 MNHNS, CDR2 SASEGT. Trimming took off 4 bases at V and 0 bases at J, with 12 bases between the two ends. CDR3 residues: CASSAAGQLNTEAFF. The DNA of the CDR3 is TGTGCCAGCAGTGCGGCCGGACAGCTGAACACTGAAGCTTTCTTT.

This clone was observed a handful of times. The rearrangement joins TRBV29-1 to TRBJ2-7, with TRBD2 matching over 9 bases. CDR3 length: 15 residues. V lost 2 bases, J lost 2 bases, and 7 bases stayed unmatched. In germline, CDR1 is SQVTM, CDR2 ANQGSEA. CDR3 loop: CSVEQLAGTAYEQYF. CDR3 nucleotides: TGCAGCGTTGAACAACTAGCGGGCACCGCCTACGAGCAGTACTTC.

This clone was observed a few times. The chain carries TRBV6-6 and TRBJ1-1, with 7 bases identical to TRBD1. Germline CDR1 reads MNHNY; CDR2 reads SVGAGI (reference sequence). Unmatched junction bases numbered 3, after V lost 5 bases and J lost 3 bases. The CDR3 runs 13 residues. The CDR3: CASSRQGYTEAFF. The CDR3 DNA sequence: TGTGCCAGCAGTAGACAGGGTTACACTGAAGCTTTCTTT.

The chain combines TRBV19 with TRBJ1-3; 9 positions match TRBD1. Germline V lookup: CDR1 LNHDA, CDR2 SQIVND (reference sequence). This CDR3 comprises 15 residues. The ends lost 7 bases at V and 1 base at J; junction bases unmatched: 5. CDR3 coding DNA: TGTGCCAGTAACCCCGGGACAGGGTCTGGAAACACCATATATTTT. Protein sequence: CASNPGTGSGNTIYF.

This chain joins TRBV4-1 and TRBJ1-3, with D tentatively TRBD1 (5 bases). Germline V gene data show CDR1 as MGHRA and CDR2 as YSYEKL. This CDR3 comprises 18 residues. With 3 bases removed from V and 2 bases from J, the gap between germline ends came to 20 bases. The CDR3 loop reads CASSQGRQGKVTGNTIYF. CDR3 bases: TGCGCCAGCAGCCAGGGTCGGCAGGGAAAGGTCACTGGAAACACCATATATTTT.

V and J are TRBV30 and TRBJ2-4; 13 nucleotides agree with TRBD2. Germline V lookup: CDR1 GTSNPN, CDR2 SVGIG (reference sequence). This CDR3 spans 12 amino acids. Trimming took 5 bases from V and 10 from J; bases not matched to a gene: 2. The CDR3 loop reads CAWGLAGAIQYF. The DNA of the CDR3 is TGTGCCTGGGGACTAGCGGGGGCAATTCAGTACTTC.

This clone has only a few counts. CDR3 coding DNA: TGTGCCAGCAGGTCGACAGGGACCGAGCAGTACTTC. It yields the protein CASRSTGTEQYF. The chain couples TRBV6-5 to TRBJ2-7; 7 bases map to TRBD1. V lost 6 bases, J lost 6 bases, and 5 bases stayed unmatched. Germline CDR1 is MNHEY and CDR2 is SVGAGI. The CDR3 covers 12 residues.

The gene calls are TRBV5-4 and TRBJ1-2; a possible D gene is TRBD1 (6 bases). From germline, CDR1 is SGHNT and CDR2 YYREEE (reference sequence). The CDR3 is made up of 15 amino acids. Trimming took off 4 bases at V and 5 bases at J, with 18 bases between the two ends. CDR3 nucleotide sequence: TGTGCCAGCAGCACACCGGGACATCTGATTTATGGCTACACCTTC. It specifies CASSTPGHLIYGYTF.